A selection of T cell receptor beta chains follows, all from one sample in a study of control samples from healthy donors and cancer patients. Using immunoSEQ multiplex PCR, the repertoire was profiled, and TCRdb retains in-frame clones only, with some absent. The sample contains about 89,000 clones, roughly 86% of which appear only once. Sequenced input: blood. These receptors all come from a man aged 25 to 45 in good health. Both conserved end residues are part of each CDR3.

CDR3aa	j_gene	v_gene
CASSYTGVAGNTIYF	TRBJ1-3	TRBV27
CASSRGQGRGRETQYF	TRBJ2-5	TRBV7-3
CASSYGGFQQNIQYF	TRBJ2-4	TRBV6-5
CASSPWTSGGASYNEQFF	TRBJ2-1	TRBV6-2/TRBV6-3
CASTRTGVVLNEQFF	TRBJ2-1	TRBV5-1
CASSLEGSLSGNTIYF	TRBJ1-3	TRBV5-4
CASLNSSYYGYTF	TRBJ1-2	TRBV28
CASSLGGRYTEAFF	TRBJ1-1	TRBV7-6
CASIDRVGAFF	TRBJ1-1	TRBV19
CASSLGGSPGVETQYF	TRBJ2-5	TRBV5-1
CASSPSRADEAQYF	TRBJ2-5	TRBV18
CATSSGGARTGELFF	TRBJ2-2	TRBV15
CASSGASLGTEAFF	TRBJ1-1	TRBV19
CTSRPSGGPEEQFF	TRBJ2-1	TRBV1
CASSEFAGGLYEQYF	TRBJ2-7	TRBV6-1
CASSQTEAEANEKLFF	TRBJ1-4	TRBV7-9
CASRGDGEETQYF	TRBJ2-5	TRBV2
CASSLIGRENTEAFF	TRBJ1-1	TRBV5-6
CASSQSRQAAEAFF	TRBJ1-1	TRBV4-2
CASSVRGQGAADTQYF	TRBJ2-3	TRBV9
CASSLEYHNEQFF	TRBJ2-1	TRBV7-6
CASSPVFGITDTQYF	TRBJ2-3	TRBV18
CASSPGGPNTGELFF	TRBJ2-2	TRBV13
CASSLGPGAPLHF	TRBJ1-6	TRBV12-3/TRBV12-4
CAWSGRQRGVYGYTF	TRBJ1-2	TRBV30
CASSLQGSTNEKLFF	TRBJ1-4	TRBV27
CATGQGSYEQYF	TRBJ2-7	TRBV24-1
CASSTRGTNYGYTF	TRBJ1-2	TRBV7-9
CASSVASGVIYNEQFF	TRBJ2-1	TRBV9
CASSFGTNTNYGYTF	TRBJ1-2	TRBV28
CASSYGGSSYEQYF	TRBJ2-7	TRBV27